This T cell receptor (beta chain) was observed in a study of cytomegalovirus exposure and HLA in healthy donors (dated by TCRdb to 2017 to 2019). General notes on the study: An earlier analysis of about 530 of the donors reported approximately 260 Gb of sequence data and 90 million to 120 million unique TCR beta sequences obtained from approximately 180 million T cells. An early release that covered 640 HLA-typed donors contained approximately 300 gigabases of sequencing data and 85 million to 100 million unique TCR sequences. Among the roughly 370 genotyped donors, 75% to 90% belonged to the genetic ancestry cluster associated with self-reported Caucasian donors. The study was designed to test whether signatures of past pathogen exposure could be identified by cataloging public T cell receptors. The study profiled the T cell repertoires of around 700 subjects by immunosequencing and related them to cytomegalovirus serostatus. Besides the first cohort of hundreds of subjects, a separate validation cohort made up of roughly 120 different subjects was used. To predict cytomegalovirus infection status, the study combined high-throughput TCR immunosequencing, statistical association of individual TCRs with disease status, and machine learning. To study patterns of TCR occurrence, a later analysis re-analyzed previously published TCR beta repertoires from around 660 donors and added high-resolution HLA genotyping. Rather than using new phenotypic data, the later analysis identified candidate immune exposures from TCR beta sequences and from how often those sequences occurred across donors. An earlier analysis of around 580 of the donors used high-throughput TCR beta sequencing to judge whether each TCR beta V gene segment behaved as functional or pseudogenic. Alongside the repertoire data, information on donor age, sex, ethnicity and CMV serostatus was compiled. Genome-wide SNP genotypes for about 60% of the roughly 670 donors were used in a later genetic analysis, which treated that subset as a discovery cohort. Every repertoire in the discovery cohort had been generated on one and the same sequencing platform. HLA typing covered class I and class II loci at four-digit resolution. The number of donors typed differed by locus, with 629-630 for A, B, C, DRB1 and DQB1, around 500 for DQA1, 600 to 610 for DPA1, and some 440 for DPB1. Four to six DR-DQ haplotypes were handled as single units for association and clustering, since linkage in the cohort was strong. Across 300 to 400 genotyped donors of the cohort, an average of approximately 240,000 unique TCR beta nucleotide sequences per donor were sequenced, and about a sixth of those sequences were non-productive. Results the study describes overall, beyond this receptor: The earlier analysis of almost 600 of the donors excluded fewer than 20 rarely observed V segments, including chromosome 9 orphons, because counts were too low. CMV serostatus was the only immune exposure information available for the cohort. According to a later analysis, parvovirus B19, influenza, CMV and Epstein-Barr virus appeared linked to several top co-occurrence clusters. This cohort had only TCR beta chains sequenced, and the lack of alpha or paired-chain data limited which features could be detected. The classifier was reported to diagnose cytomegalovirus status with high specificity and sensitivity in both the original cohort and the validation cohort. A later analysis found that most CMV-associated TCR beta chains appeared HLA-restricted, with HLA associations seemingly driven largely by CMV exposure. In a later analysis, HLA-associated TCR beta chains showed more clonal expansion and lower generation probabilities than non-associated chains that were equally common. V-gene and J-gene trimming of TCR beta chains was associated with a missense DCLRE1C variant in a later genetic analysis, and the association was replicated in an independent cohort. The authors suggested that the approach could potentially be extended to other disease states and immunological phenotypes. In a later analysis, TCR association rates were found to vary across HLA loci, with the most associated TCRs seen for DRB1 alleles and the fewest for HLA-C alleles. A group of highly shared sequence variants was considered likely to be a technical artifact of the sequencing pipeline. Because HLA typing was unavailable for some donors at each locus, only the typed subset was used in association tests. Most TCR sequences were observed very rarely across donors, whereas some public TCRs were present in many individuals. At a false discovery rate of 0.05, a later analysis linked some 18,000 TCR beta sequences to specific HLA alleles. When HLA alleles, especially DR and DQ, strongly co-occurred, TCR associations were difficult to assign to individual alleles. Compared with the 666-donor mean, donors in an Asian-associated ancestry cluster had fewer N-insertions in productive TCRs, according to a later genetic analysis. Some IMGT-functional V segments, including TRBV6-2 and TRBV6-3, could not be distinguished by the 87-base-pair reads and were therefore excluded. Presence/absence analyses assumed roughly uniform sequencing depth across donors, an assumption that may not hold. In vitro tests confirmed that a few of the cytomegalovirus-associated TCR beta chains recognize cytomegalovirus antigens. Linkage disequilibrium might explain the correlated functional status among segregating V segments, but an unknown experimental factor could not be excluded. A total of roughly 160 TCR beta chains were listed by the study as associated with cytomegalovirus. In an earlier analysis of roughly 560 of the donors, most TCR beta V segments were observed in productive rearrangements about 90% or about 30% of the time, broadly matching IMGT annotations. A further reported finding was that TCR beta sequences accurately predicted the HLA-A and HLA-B alleles for most subjects in the first cohort.

Sequences SGHRS (CDR1) and YFSETQ (CDR2) are obtained from the germline V gene. Trimming takes 0 bases from V and 9 bases from J, and the germline ends sit 7 bases apart. The CDR3 spans 12 residues, from the cysteine through the phenylalanine. Only the CDR3 portion is preserved as DNA: 36 bases, with reading frame beginning at the first base. The cohort consisted of some 670 healthy bone marrow donors. Cohort members were all nominally healthy when sampled, although unrecorded immune exposures were likely present. The donor tested CMV seronegative and was one of the 352 seronegative cohort members. Every donor gave a peripheral blood sample, and the peripheral blood mononuclear cells from that sample were used for TCR beta sequencing. The Qiagen DNeasy Blood Extraction Kit was used to extract genomic DNA from the blood cell samples. The library was built by means of the immunoSEQ multiplex PCR assay. For the multiplex PCR, a mixture combining 60 forward primers for TCR Vbeta segments and 13 reverse primers for TCR Jbeta segments was used. The CDR3 region of rearranged TCR beta genes was amplified from genomic DNA with a multiplex PCR assay. The amplified TCR beta libraries were sequenced on the Illumina HiSeq System as 87-base-pair reads. On the study's bioinformatics: Across the 700 or so repertoires, a later analysis counted about 81 million unique TCR beta chains, around 11 million of which were shared by at least two donors. Raw reads were error-corrected and collapsed into unique sequences by a nearest-neighbor algorithm in which closely related sequences were merged to remove PCR and sequencing errors. To assign V, D and J gene segments, CDR3 sequences were aligned to IMGT reference sequences. For a sequence to be retained, a match of at least six nucleotides was required to both a V gene segment and a J gene segment. Rearrangements were called productive when the CDR3 lacked stop codons and stayed in frame with V and J; all others were non-productive. CDR3 was defined by IMGT convention, running from the second conserved V-encoded cysteine to the conserved J-encoded phenylalanine. Sequences without an unambiguous match to a single V gene segment were excluded from the earlier analysis of 587 of the donors. In an earlier analysis of approximately 590 of the donors, a V segment was called functional when productive rearrangements were above 56.7%, and segregating when the standard deviation between donors exceeded 5%. A statistical classification framework was developed to diagnose cytomegalovirus status using the catalog of TCR beta chain sequences. In a later analysis, TCR nucleotide sequences were compared against IMGT/GENE-DB human TR gene sequences so that V and J genes could be assigned. Using the TCRdist pipeline, a later analysis assigned CDR3 sequences along with most-parsimonious VDJ recombination scenarios. In a later analysis, each TCR beta chain was defined by its CDR3 amino acid sequence together with its V-gene family, and reads lacking a unique V-gene family were excluded. As a way to deal with suspected cross-contamination and a sequencing artifact, a later analysis dropped over 550 nucleotide sequences that were highly shared and had low generation probability. For each public chain, a later analysis derived a clonal expansion index from normalized ranks of inferred template counts within each repertoire. In a later analysis, generation probabilities were computed using a VDJ recombination model fitted to out-of-frame rearrangements, and the results were checked against IGoR. Hypergeometric tests were used in a later analysis to score TCR-TCR, TCR-HLA and TCR-CMV co-occurrence, with a repertoire-size bias correction applied to the TCR pairs. To estimate false discovery rates, a later analysis permuted the HLA or CMV assignments 20 times. A later analysis grouped co-occurring TCRs with DBSCAN, adding TCRdist sequence similarity when clustering within HLA-allele-positive subsets. For co-occurrence clustering, repertoires with fewer than 30,000 or more than 120,000 public chains were excluded, along with about five repertoires with anomalous nucleotide sharing. In TCRdb, the immuneACCESS table is reduced to in-frame sequences with V and J assigned. These tables do not hold every clone; where another copy was compared, an unresolved V gene accounts for under half, and the others remain unexplained. V, J and clone size are those of that table, while D and trimming were read from the DNA. The sample table shows roughly 130,000 clones, and 80% are seen once. The ten largest clones represent 4.5% to 5.5% of the sample.

Regarding this clone: Its target antigen remains unknown. No clone much larger than this one lies a single base away; base qualities are absent.

The sequence is built from TRBV5-1 and TRBJ2-1, with an unclear D gene assignment. Sequenced: PBMCs. The clonotype was recovered from a man aged 25-45 years in good health and CMV-seronegative. The DNA sequence is given as TGCGCCAGCAGCTTGGGGGCTGGTGAGCAGTTCTTC. Its translation is CASSLGAGEQFF.